The source of this TCR beta chain is a study of T cell responses to AZD1222 COVID-19 vaccine. Study-wide findings and caveats: Repertoire sampling occurred only after the peak T cell response.

Only in-frame clones appear in the TCRdb table, and some are missing; sequencing was by immunoSEQ multiplex PCR. In the table there are over 100,000 clones, 90% of which are singletons. About this clone: What it binds is not known.

Germline loops: CDR1 KGHDR, CDR2 SFDVKD. The ends were cut back, 3 bases at V and 2 bases at J, with 20 bases in the middle. The CDR3 is 18 residues long. Source: peripheral blood, taken on day 0 of AZD1222 vaccination. The V gene is TRBV24-1, the J gene TRBJ2-3; tentatively, D is TRBD1 (6 bases). The receptor's source is an adult in good health. Here the CDR3 reads CATSDHFPDRFDTDTQYF. As DNA, the CDR3 is TGTGCCACCAGTGATCATTTCCCTGACAGGTTCGACACAGATACGCAGTATTTT.